The rows below give T cell receptor beta chains drawn from one sample of a study of radiotherapy plus CTLA-4 blockade in lung cancer. Some clones are missing from TCRdb's copy, which holds only in-frame ones; the method was immunoSEQ multiplex PCR. The repertoire holds about 78,000 clones, with approximately 84% as singletons. The specimen comprised peripheral blood, sampled from a patient treated with radiotherapy plus ipilimumab. The receptors derive from a human donor with non-small cell lung cancer who had a partial response to radiotherapy plus ipilimumab. Each CDR3 is given with its conserved first and last residue. A D gene is named only where the DNA matches it firmly. Size values are once, few and many counts, or a class for expanded clones, and some rows have none.

d_call	v_call	j_call	clone_size	cdr3_aa	cdr3_nt
TRBD1	TRBV6-5	TRBJ2-7	NA	CASSQTTGKSYEQYF	TGTGCCAGCAGCCAGACGACAGGGAAATCCTACGAGCAGTACTTC
NA	TRBV7-2	TRBJ2-2	NA	CASSFAGNTGELFF	TGTGCCAGCAGCTTCGCAGGGAACACCGGGGAGCTGTTTTTT
TRBD2	TRBV11-3	TRBJ2-3	NA	CASSLGGRGADTQYF	TGTGCCAGCAGCTTAGGCGGGAGGGGTGCAGATACGCAGTATTTT
NA	TRBV2	TRBJ1-2	NA	CASSPNPRDTRYGYTF	TGTGCCAGCAGTCCAAACCCCAGGGACACCCGCTATGGCTACACCTTC
TRBD1	TRBV27	TRBJ1-5	NA	CASSPGGFSNQPQHF	TGTGCCAGCAGTCCAGGGGGCTTTAGCAATCAGCCCCAGCATTTT
NA	TRBV18	TRBJ1-1	NA	CASSPQGIRRGGLTEAFF	TGTGCCAGCTCACCACAAGGGATAAGGAGGGGTGGATTGACTGAAGCTTTCTTT
TRBD2	TRBV2	TRBJ2-3	NA	CASSAGLAGGPSRADTQYF	TGTGCCAGCAGTGCGGGACTAGCGGGAGGGCCCTCGAGGGCAGATACGCAGTATTTT
NA	TRBV5-4	TRBJ2-2	NA	CASSEGLSRGGELFF	TGTGCCAGCAGCGAGGGACTCTCAAGGGGCGGGGAGCTGTTTTTT
NA	TRBV19	TRBJ1-1	NA	CASRQWVDTEAFF	TGTGCCAGTCGACAGTGGGTCGACACTGAAGCTTTCTTT
NA	TRBV9	TRBJ2-5	NA	CASSVGSGVGGETQYF	TGTGCCAGCAGCGTAGGTAGCGGAGTGGGGGGAGAGACCCAGTACTTC
NA	TRBV6-5	TRBJ1-5	NA	CASSGAGLGPQHF	TGTGCCAGCAGTGGGGCCGGCCTGGGGCCCCAGCATTTT
NA	TRBV15	TRBJ2-1	NA	CATSREDSTYNEQFF	TGTGCCACCAGCAGGGAAGACAGCACTTACAATGAGCAGTTCTTC
NA	TRBV7-8	TRBJ2-7	NA	CASSFSPYEQYF	TGTGCCAGCAGCTTCAGTCCCTACGAGCAGTACTTC
NA	TRBV19	TRBJ2-2	few	CASEGPGELFF	TGTGCCAGTGAGGGTCCCGGGGAGCTGTTTTTT
NA	TRBV6-4	TRBJ2-1	few	CASSAVDKPYNEQFF	TGTGCCAGCAGTGCCGTGGACAAGCCCTACAATGAGCAGTTCTTC
NA	TRBV11-1	TRBJ1-3	NA	CASGPWGELGNTIYF	TGTGCCAGCGGACCGTGGGGGGAGCTGGGAAACACCATATATTTT
TRBD2	TRBV7-7	TRBJ2-3	NA	CASSDTSGGTDTQYF	TGTGCTAGCAGCGACACTAGCGGGGGCACAGATACGCAGTATTTT
NA	TRBV10-3	TRBJ2-3	NA	CAISELQGADTQYF	TGTGCCATCAGCGAACTACAGGGAGCAGATACGCAGTATTTT
TRBD1	TRBV11-2	TRBJ2-2	NA	CASSFRDRVSTGELFF	TGTGCCAGCAGCTTCCGGGACAGGGTCTCCACCGGGGAGCTGTTTTTT
NA	TRBV11-2	TRBJ2-1	once	CASSLLNEQFF	TGTGCCAGCAGCTTATTAAATGAGCAGTTCTTC
NA	TRBV7-2	TRBJ2-5	NA	CTSSLTRDIQETQYF	TGTACCAGCAGCCTGACCCGGGACATCCAAGAGACCCAGTACTTC
TRBD2	TRBV28	TRBJ2-1	NA	CASSFQTSGPYNEQFF	TGTGCCAGCAGTTTCCAGACTAGCGGACCCTACAATGAGCAGTTCTTC
TRBD2	TRBV5-1	TRBJ2-7	NA	CASSLTGGPYEQYF	TGCGCCAGCAGCTTGACGGGAGGGCCCTACGAGCAGTACTTC
NA	TRBV5-1	TRBJ2-5	NA	CASSGQLQETQYF	TGCGCCAGCAGCGGACAGCTCCAAGAGACCCAGTACTTC
NA	TRBV5-5	TRBJ1-1	NA	CASSLTDRSNTEAFF	TGTGCCAGCAGCTTGACCGACAGGAGTAACACTGAAGCTTTCTTT
NA	TRBV10-3	TRBJ2-2	NA	CAIRPGSNTGELFF	TGTGCCATCCGTCCCGGGTCGAACACCGGGGAGCTGTTTTTT
TRBD1	TRBV4-1	TRBJ1-2	NA	CASSPRDSYYGYTF	TGCGCCAGCAGCCCCAGGGACAGTTACTATGGCTACACCTTC
TRBD1	TRBV6-5	TRBJ2-7	NA	CASSSGTGRYEQYF	TGTGCCAGCAGTTCCGGGACAGGGAGGTACGAGCAGTACTTC
NA	TRBV6-1	TRBJ1-4	NA	CASSEDLGGFGQFFF	TGTGCCAGCAGTGAAGATTTGGGCGGGTTTGGGCAGTTTTTTTTT
TRBD1	TRBV28	TRBJ1-2	NA	CASTIGGQNYGYTF	TGTGCCAGCACCATAGGGGGACAGAACTATGGCTACACCTTC
NA	TRBV30	TRBJ1-5	NA	CAWSTGSSRDQPQHF	TGTGCCTGGAGTACAGGGAGCTCGCGGGATCAGCCCCAGCATTTT
NA	TRBV18	TRBJ2-1	once	CASSRDRFYGEQFF	TGTGCCAGCTCTCGAGACAGGTTTTACGGTGAGCAGTTCTTC
TRBD2	TRBV5-1	TRBJ2-1	NA	CASSILAGAYEQFF	TGCGCCAGCAGCATCCTAGCGGGGGCGTATGAGCAGTTCTTC
NA	TRBV7-2	TRBJ1-2	NA	CASSLNGNYGYTF	TGTGCCAGCAGCTTAAACGGGAACTATGGCTACACCTTC
TRBD2	TRBV19	TRBJ2-3	once	CASSIGLVRRERTDTQYF	TGTGCCAGTAGTATCGGTCTTGTGAGGCGGGAGCGCACAGATACGCAGTATTTT
TRBD1	TRBV7-9	TRBJ1-1	NA	CASSPPGQGMNTEAFF	TGTGCCAGCAGCCCACCGGGACAGGGAATGAACACTGAAGCTTTCTTT
NA	TRBV2	TRBJ2-1	NA	CASRKAAGAKSHNEQFF	TGTGCCAGCAGGAAAGCGGCGGGGGCTAAGAGTCACAATGAGCAGTTCTTC
TRBD1	TRBV4-1	TRBJ1-6	NA	CASSHPGQSYNSPLHF	TGCGCCAGCAGCCACCCGGGACAGAGCTATAATTCACCCCTCCACTTT
TRBD2	TRBV30	TRBJ2-7	once	CAWTSLAGAREQYF	TGTGCCTGGACTTCACTAGCGGGAGCTCGCGAGCAGTACTTC
NA	TRBV5-5	TRBJ2-7	NA	CASREDSRAFYEQYF	TGTGCCAGCAGGGAGGACAGCCGGGCCTTCTACGAGCAGTACTTC
TRBD2	TRBV30	TRBJ2-4	NA	CAWSGASGNIQYF	TGTGCCTGGAGCGGGGCTAGCGGAAACATTCAGTACTTC
TRBD1	TRBV28	TRBJ1-1	NA	CASSPTGGGTEAFF	TGTGCCAGCAGCCCGACAGGGGGCGGTACTGAAGCTTTCTTT
TRBD1	TRBV27	TRBJ1-2	NA	CASRDRGNGYTF	TGTGCCAGCAGGGACAGGGGTAATGGCTACACCTTC
NA	TRBV27	TRBJ2-2	NA	CASSTLGSGDTGELFF	TGTGCCAGCAGTACCCTCGGGAGCGGTGACACCGGGGAGCTGTTTTTT
TRBD2	TRBV28	TRBJ2-1	NA	CASRSGVAGSYNEQFF	TGTGCCAGCAGGTCAGGGGTAGCGGGAAGTTACAATGAGCAGTTCTTC
NA	TRBV19	TRBJ1-5	NA	CASSPREGVGQPQHF	TGTGCCAGTAGTCCTCGGGAGGGTGTCGGTCAGCCCCAGCATTTT
TRBD2	TRBV6-4	TRBJ2-1	few	CASSLGTSGIGEQFF	TGTGCCAGCAGTCTCGGGACTAGCGGGATCGGGGAGCAGTTCTTC